This T cell receptor beta chain was recovered during a study of T-cell memory formation after mild COVID-19. Background on the study: Each donor largely had its own TCR clusters. Points from the study as a whole: The study found contracting CD4+ clones mainly in CM and EM and contracting CD8+ clones in EMRA. Contracting clones from day 15 to 85 had balanced CD4/CD8; later expanders favoured CD4+.

The authors produced TCR alpha and TCR beta cDNA libraries with sample barcodes and UMIs by 5'RACE using constant-segment primers. One entry per CDR3 protein, called by TCRdb with MiXCR from the 5' RACE reads. Here the sample spans 300,000 to 350,000 distinct CDR3 sequences, roughly 19% being singletons. In regard to this clonotype: The antigen remains undetermined.

Germline assignment: CDR1 SGHTA and CDR2 FQGNSA. The CDR3 has 15 amino acids. Trimming shortened V by 2 bases and J by 9 bases, and 14 bases separated the two germline ends. This chain joins TRBV7-2 and TRBJ1-6, with D hard to call. The sequenced sample consisted of PBMCs or a T cell subset sorted from them (not recorded which). This receptor was obtained from a man between 18 and 29 years old who had mild COVID-19 (a few samples of this study predate the infection). Cell type and time point are not known. For the CDR3, the DNA is TGTGCCAGCAGCTTAAAGGGTCGCAATGCTTCACCCCTCCACTTT. This codes for CASSLKGRNASPLHF.